The sequence of this T cell receptor beta chain was determined in a study of blood T cell repertoires in COVID-19. Per germline, CDR1 LNHDA and CDR2 SQIVND (reference sequence). The V gene end was trimmed by 4 bases and the J gene end by 7 bases; junction bases not matched to a gene: 4. CDR3 length equals 13 residues. Method: immunoSEQ multiplex PCR; TCRdb's copy keeps in-frame clones and lacks some. The repertoire holds approximately 160,000 clones, with about 85% as singletons. V gene TRBV19 combines with J gene TRBJ2-7; 10 bases agree with TRBD1. Sequencing input: peripheral blood. The TCR comes from a man between 60 and 75 years old who had recovered from COVID-19. The CDR3 nucleotides are TGTGCCAGTAGTACAGGACAGGGGGGAGAGCAGTACTTC. Amino acids: CASSTGQGGEQYF.